This note documents a single T cell receptor beta chain sequence. This entry is derived from a study of blood T cell repertoires in COVID-19. Clones were read by immunoSEQ multiplex PCR, and TCRdb kept only the in-frame ones, dropping some. The profile shows around 200,000 clones, 85% to 90% of them singletons. V lost 5 bases to trimming and J lost 2 bases, with 16 bases between them. From germline, CDR1 is SEHNR and CDR2 FQNEAQ (reference sequence). CDR3 length equals 15 residues. The receptor was derived from a man aged 65 to 79 with active or convalescent COVID-19. Material: peripheral blood. This chain connects TRBV7-9 to TRBJ2-7; possible D gene TRBD2, 6 bases. Written as DNA, the CDR3 is TGTGCCAGCAGCCCGGCGAGGGGAGGTACCTACGAGCAGTACTTC. It translates to CASSPARGGTYEQYF.